Included here is one TCR beta chain sequence, with context. The sample comes from a study of blood T cell repertoires in COVID-19. Study details: The United States, Italy and Spain were the sources of the acute and convalescent COVID-19 samples. PBMCs, B-cell-depleted T cells, or T cells provided the cDNA or gDNA that made up the material.

V was pared by 7 bases and J by 5 bases, with 17 bases between. CDR1 is SGHAT and CDR2 is FQDESV in the germline V gene (reference sequence). This CDR3 is built from 14 residues. In the study's own analysis: From reference gene primer amplification, estimates of nucleated cell counts were derived. Generated by immunoSEQ multiplex PCR, the TCRdb table keeps only in-frame clones and is missing some. V and J calls and clone size are those listed in that table; D and trimming were worked out from the DNA. The table records hundreds of thousands of clones, roughly 90% of them present only once. V gene TRBV11-1 combines with J gene TRBJ1-1; the D is unclear. This TCR derives from a man aged 55 to 70 who had recovered from COVID-19. Sequenced input: peripheral blood. The CDR3 spells CASTRGEGRTEAFF. The CDR3 DNA reads TGTGCCAGCACCCGGGGAGAGGGAAGGACTGAAGCTTTCTTT.